This T cell receptor (beta chain) is drawn from a study of T-cell reconstitution after alpha-beta-depleted transplantation in children. Germline V gene sequence: CDR1 SGHRS, CDR2 YFSETQ. The CDR3 spans 16 residues. Trimming left V 2 bases short and J 5 bases short, with 19 bases between. TCRbeta library preparation incorporated unique molecular identifiers. TCRdb re-called the PCR reads through MiXCR, storing one row per CDR3 protein. The sample yields about 610,000 distinct CDR3 sequences, 10% to 13% seen once. This clonotype was seen a few times. The TCR sequence derives from a human donor who donated a stem cell graft to a child with acute myeloid leukemia. The rearrangement links TRBV5-1 to TRBJ2-5; D is unclear. The sample consisted of PBMCs from the stem cell graft donor, taken from the stem cell graft. DNA of the CDR3: TGCGCCAGCAGCTTTGAGGAAATCCCACCCAGCGAGACCCAGTACTTC. Protein sequence: CASSFEEIPPSETQYF.